This T cell receptor (beta chain) was found in a study of cytomegalovirus exposure and HLA in healthy donors. Looking at the study overall: Tens of millions of unique TCRs, all from HLA-typed donors, were included in an early release of the data.

Overall study results and limits: Later genetic work tied a missense DCLRE1C variant to beta-chain V and J trimming.

As for this clone: The antigen remains unidentified.

The CDR3 totals 18 residues. V lost 0 bases and J 8 bases, leaving 23 bases between the germline ends. Germline V gene sequence: CDR1 LNHDA, CDR2 SQIVND (reference sequence). 60 Vbeta and 13 Jbeta primers were used in PCR. Method: immunoSEQ multiplex PCR; TCRdb's copy keeps in-frame clones and lacks some. The profile shows around 210,000 clones, around 86% of them singletons. The source is a woman aged 40 to 49 in good health and CMV-seronegative. The sample taken for sequencing was PBMCs. This sequence joins TRBV19 and TRBJ2-1; tentatively, D is TRBD2 (6 bases). As DNA, the CDR3 is TGTGCCAGTAGTATAGATTCCTCGGGAGAGGCTTTTGCGTATGAGCAGTTCTTC. Residues: CASSIDSSGEAFAYEQFF.